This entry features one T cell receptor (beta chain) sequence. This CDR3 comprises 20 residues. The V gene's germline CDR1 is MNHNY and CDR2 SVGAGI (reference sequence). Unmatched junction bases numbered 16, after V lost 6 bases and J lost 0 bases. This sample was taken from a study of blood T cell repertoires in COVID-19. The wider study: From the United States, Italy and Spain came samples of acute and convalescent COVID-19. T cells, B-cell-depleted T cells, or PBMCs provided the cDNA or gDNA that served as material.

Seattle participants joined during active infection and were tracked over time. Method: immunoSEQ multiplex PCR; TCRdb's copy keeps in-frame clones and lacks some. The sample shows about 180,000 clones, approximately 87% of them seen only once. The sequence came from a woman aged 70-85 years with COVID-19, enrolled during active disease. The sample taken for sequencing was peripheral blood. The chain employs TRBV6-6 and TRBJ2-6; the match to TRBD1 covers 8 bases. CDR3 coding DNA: TGTGCCAGCAGCTCTGGGCTCTCGCGGGACAGGTTCTCTGGGGCCAACGTCCTGACTTTC. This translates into CASSSGLSRDRFSGANVLTF.